This T cell receptor (beta chain) was obtained from a study of cytomegalovirus exposure and HLA in healthy donors. General study results and limits: The likely origin of a cluster of highly shared sequence variants was a sequencing artifact. Around 18,000 TCR beta sequences were associated with HLA alleles at 0.05 false discovery rate in a later analysis.

There are 13 residues in the CDR3. Trimming left V 4 bases short and J 4 bases short, with 10 bases between. From germline, CDR1 is ENHRY and CDR2 SYGVKD. Regarding this clone: What it recognizes is unknown.

In the PCR, 60 Vbeta and 13 Jbeta primers were used. The repertoire was sequenced with immunoSEQ multiplex PCR; TCRdb's copy has only in-frame clones and lacks some. There are some 180,000 clones in the sample; roughly a tenth occur only once, and 1% to 1.5% lies in the top ten. The sequenced material came from PBMCs. The clonotype comes from a woman in her 30s in good health and CMV-seropositive. The chain carries TRBV10-3 and TRBJ1-1; D is unresolved. DNA for the CDR3: TGTGCCATCAGTGGCGGAGTTGGCACTGAAGCTTTCTTT. It translates to CAISGGVGTEAFF.